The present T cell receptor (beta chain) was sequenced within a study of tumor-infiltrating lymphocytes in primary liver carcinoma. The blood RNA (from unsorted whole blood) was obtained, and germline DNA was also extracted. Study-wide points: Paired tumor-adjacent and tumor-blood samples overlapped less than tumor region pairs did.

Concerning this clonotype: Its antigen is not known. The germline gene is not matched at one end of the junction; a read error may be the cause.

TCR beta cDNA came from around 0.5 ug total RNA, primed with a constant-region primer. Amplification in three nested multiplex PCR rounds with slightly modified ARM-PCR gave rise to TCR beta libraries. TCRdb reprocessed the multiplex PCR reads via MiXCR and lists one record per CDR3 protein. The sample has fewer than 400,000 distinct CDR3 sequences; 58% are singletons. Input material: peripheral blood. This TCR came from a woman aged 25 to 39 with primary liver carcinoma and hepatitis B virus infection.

The CDR3 loop reads CASSREVTGDTEAFF. The CDR3 nucleotides read TGCGCCAGTAGCCGAGAGGTAACGGGCGACACTGAAGCTTTCTTT. The chain carries TRBV4-1 and TRBJ1-1; unclear D gene. The CDR3 spans 15 residues. Germline-derived CDR1 and CDR2 are MGHRA and YSYEKL.